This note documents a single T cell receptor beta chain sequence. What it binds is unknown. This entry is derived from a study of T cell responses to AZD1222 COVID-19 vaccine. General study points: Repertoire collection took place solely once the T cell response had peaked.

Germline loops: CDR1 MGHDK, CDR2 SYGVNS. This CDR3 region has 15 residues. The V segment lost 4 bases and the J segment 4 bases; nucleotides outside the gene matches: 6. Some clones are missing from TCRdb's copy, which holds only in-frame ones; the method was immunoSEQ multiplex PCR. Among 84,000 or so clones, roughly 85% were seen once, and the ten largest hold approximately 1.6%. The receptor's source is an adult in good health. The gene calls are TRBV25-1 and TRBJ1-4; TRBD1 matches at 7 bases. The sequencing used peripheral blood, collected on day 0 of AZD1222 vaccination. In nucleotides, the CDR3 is TGTGCCAGCAGTGCCCTCTGGGACAGTAATGAAAAACTGTTTTTT. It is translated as CASSALWDSNEKLFF.